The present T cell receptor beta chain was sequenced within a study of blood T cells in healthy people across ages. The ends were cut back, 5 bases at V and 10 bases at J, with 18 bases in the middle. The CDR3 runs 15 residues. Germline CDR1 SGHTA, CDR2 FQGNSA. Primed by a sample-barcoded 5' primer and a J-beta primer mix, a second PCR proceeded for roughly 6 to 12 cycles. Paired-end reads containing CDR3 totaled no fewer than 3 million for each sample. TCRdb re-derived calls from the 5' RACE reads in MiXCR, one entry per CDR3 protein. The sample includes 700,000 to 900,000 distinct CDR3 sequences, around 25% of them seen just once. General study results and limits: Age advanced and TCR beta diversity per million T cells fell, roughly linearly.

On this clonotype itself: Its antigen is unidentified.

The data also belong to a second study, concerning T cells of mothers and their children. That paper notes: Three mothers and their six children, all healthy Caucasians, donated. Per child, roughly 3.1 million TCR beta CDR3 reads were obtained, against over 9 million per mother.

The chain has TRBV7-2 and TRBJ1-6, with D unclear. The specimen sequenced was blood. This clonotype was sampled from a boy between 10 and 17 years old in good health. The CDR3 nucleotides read TGTGCCAGCAGCCGATTCGGGGAGGTACAGTCACCCCTCCACTTT. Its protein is CASSRFGEVQSPLHF.